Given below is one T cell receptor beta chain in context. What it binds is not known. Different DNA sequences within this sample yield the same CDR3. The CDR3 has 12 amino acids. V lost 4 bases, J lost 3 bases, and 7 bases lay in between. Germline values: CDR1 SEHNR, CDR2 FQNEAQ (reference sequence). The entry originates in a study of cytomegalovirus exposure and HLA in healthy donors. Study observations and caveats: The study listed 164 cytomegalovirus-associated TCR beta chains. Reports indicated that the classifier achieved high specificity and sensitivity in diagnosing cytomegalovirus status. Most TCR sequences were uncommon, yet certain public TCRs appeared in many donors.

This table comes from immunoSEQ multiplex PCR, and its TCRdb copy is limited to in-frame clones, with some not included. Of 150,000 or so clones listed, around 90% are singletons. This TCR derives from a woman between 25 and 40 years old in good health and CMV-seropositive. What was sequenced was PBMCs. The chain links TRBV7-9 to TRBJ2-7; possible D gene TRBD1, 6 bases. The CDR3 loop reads CASSSQGYEQYF. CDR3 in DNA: TGTGCCAGCAGCTCACAGGGCTACGAGCAGTACTTC.